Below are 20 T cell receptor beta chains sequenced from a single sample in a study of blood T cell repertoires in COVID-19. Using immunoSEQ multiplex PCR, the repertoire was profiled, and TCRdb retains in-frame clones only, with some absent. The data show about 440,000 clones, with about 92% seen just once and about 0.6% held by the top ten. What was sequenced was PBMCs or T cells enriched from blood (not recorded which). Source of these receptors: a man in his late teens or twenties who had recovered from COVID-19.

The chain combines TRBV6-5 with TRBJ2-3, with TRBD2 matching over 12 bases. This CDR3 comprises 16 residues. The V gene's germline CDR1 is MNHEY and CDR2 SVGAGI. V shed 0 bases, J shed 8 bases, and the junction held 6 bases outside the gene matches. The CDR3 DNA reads TGTGCCAGCAGTTACTCGTCGGGACTAGCGGGTAGTACGCAGTATTTT. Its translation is CASSYSSGLAGSTQYF.

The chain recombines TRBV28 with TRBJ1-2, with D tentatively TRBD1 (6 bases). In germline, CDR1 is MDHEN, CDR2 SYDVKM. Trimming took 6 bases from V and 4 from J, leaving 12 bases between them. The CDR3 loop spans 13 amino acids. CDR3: CASRAGQSYGYTF. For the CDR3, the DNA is TGTGCCAGCAGGGCCGGACAGAGCTATGGCTACACCTTC.

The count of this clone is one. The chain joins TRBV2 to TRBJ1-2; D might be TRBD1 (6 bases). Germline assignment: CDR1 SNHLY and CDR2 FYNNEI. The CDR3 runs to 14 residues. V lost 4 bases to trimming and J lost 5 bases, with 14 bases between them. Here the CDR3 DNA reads TGTGCCAGCAGTGGTCCTGGTCAGGGGTATGGCTACACCTTC. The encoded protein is CASSGPGQGYGYTF.

The CDR3 sequence is CASSFLGGSNSNQPQHF. The CDR3 DNA reads TGTGCCAGCAGCTTCTTGGGGGGATCCAATAGCAATCAGCCCCAGCATTTT. This rearrangement joins TRBV5-5 to TRBJ1-5, with a tentative D call TRBD1 (5 bases). CDR3 size: 17 residues. Germline V gene data show CDR1 as SGHKS and CDR2 as YYEKEE (reference sequence). V lost 2 bases and J lost 0, with 15 bases in between.

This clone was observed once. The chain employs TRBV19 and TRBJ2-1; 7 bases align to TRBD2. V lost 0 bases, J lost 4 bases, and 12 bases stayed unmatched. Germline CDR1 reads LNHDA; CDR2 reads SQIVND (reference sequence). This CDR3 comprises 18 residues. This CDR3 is CASSIDRFAGDDYNEQFF. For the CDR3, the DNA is TGTGCCAGTAGTATAGATCGATTTGCGGGAGATGATTACAATGAGCAGTTCTTC. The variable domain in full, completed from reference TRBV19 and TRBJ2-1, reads DGGITQSPKYLFRKEGQNVTLSCEQNLNHDAMYWYRQDPGQGLRLIYYSQIVNDFQKGDIAEGYSVSREKKESFPLTVTSAQKNPTAFYLCASSIDRFAGDDYNEQFFGPGTRLTVL.

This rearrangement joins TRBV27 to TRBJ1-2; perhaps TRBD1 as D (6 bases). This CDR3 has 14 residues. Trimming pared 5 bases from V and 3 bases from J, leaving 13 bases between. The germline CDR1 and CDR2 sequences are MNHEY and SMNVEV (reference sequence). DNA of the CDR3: TGTGCCAGCAGTCCTTCGGACAGAGACTATGGCTACACCTTC. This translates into CASSPSDRDYGYTF.

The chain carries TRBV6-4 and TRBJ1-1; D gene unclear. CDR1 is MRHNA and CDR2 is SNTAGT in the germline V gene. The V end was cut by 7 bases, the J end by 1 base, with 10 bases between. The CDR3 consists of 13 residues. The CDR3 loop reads CASTLSGNTEAFF. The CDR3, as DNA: TGTGCCAGCACGTTGTCGGGGAACACTGAAGCTTTCTTT.

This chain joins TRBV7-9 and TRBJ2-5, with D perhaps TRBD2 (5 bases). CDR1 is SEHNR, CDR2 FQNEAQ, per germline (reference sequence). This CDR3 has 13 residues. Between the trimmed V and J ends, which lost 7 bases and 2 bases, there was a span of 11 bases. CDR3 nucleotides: TGTGCCAGCACCCGAGGGAGTCAAGAGACCCAGTACTTC. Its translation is CASTRGSQETQYF.

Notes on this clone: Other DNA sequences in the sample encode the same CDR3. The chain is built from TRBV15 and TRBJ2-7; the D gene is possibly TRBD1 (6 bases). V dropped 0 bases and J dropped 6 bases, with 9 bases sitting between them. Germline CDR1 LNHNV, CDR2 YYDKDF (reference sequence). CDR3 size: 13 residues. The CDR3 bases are TGTGCCACCAGCAGAGACAGGGGTCGCGAGCAGTACTTC. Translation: CATSRDRGREQYF.

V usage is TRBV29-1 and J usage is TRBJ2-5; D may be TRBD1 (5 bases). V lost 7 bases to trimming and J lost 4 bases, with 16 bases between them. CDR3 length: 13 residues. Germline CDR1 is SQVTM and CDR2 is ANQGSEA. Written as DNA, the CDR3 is TGCAGCGCAGGACACCGGTTAGGAGAGACCCAGTACTTC. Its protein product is CSAGHRLGETQYF.

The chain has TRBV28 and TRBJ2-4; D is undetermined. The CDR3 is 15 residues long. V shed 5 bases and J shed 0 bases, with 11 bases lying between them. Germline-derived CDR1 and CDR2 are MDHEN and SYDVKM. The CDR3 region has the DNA TGTGCCAGCAGTCCCTTAGAAATAGCCAAAAACATTCAGTACTTC. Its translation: CASSPLEIAKNIQYF.

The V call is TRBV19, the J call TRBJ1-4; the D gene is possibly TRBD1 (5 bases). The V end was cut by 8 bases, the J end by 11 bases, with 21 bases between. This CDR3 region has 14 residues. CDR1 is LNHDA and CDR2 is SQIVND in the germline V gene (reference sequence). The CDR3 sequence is CASGDLGLMGKLFF. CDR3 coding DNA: TGTGCCAGTGGGGACTTGGGACTCATGGGGAAACTGTTTTTT.

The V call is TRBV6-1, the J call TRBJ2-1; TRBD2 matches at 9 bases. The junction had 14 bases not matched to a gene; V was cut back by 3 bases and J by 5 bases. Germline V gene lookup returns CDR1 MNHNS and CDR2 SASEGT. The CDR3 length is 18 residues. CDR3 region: CASSDRGKVVAGDNEQFF. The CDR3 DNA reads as TGTGCCAGCAGTGACAGGGGAAAAGTAGTAGCGGGAGACAATGAGCAGTTCTTC.

The CDR3 DNA reads as TGCGCCAGCAGCCCGGGACAGGGTCGAGCAGATACGCAGTATTTT. Translated: CASSPGQGRADTQYF. The rearrangement joins TRBV5-1 to TRBJ2-3, with 9 nucleotides matching TRBD1. This CDR3 has 15 amino acids. Germline CDR1 and CDR2: SGHRS and YFSETQ. The trim removed 4 bases at V and 4 bases at J, leaving 7 bases unmatched.

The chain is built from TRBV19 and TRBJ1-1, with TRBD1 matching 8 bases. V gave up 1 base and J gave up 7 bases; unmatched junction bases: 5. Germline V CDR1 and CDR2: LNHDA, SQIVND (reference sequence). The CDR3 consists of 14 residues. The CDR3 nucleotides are TGTGCCAGTAGTATAGCAGGGGGCCAGGGTGAAGCTTTCTTT. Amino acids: CASSIAGGQGEAFF.

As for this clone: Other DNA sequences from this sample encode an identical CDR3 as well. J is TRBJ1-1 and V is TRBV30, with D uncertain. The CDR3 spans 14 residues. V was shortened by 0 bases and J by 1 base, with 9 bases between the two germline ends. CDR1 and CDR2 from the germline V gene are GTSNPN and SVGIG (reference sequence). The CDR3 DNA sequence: TGTGCCTGGAGTGTACTCTCAGGGAACACTGAAGCTTTCTTT. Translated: CAWSVLSGNTEAFF.

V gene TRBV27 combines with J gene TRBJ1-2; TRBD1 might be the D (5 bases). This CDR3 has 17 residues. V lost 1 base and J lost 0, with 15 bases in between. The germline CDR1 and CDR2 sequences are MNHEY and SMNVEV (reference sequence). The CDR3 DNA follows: TGTGCCAGCAGTTTATTATCGCCGAGACAGACTAACTATGGCTACACCTTC. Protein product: CASSLLSPRQTNYGYTF.

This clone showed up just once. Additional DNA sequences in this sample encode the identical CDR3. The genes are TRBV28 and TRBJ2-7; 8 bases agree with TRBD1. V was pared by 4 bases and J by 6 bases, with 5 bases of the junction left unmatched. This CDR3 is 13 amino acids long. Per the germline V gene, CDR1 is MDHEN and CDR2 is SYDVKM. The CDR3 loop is CASSSGQGSEQYF. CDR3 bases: TGTGCCAGCAGTTCCGGACAGGGTAGCGAGCAGTACTTC.

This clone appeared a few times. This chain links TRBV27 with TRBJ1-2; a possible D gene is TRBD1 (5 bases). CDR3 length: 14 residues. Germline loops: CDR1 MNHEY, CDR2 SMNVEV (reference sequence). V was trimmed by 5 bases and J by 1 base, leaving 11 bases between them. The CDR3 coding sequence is TGTGCCAGCAGTACGACAGTTGATAACTATGGCTACACCTTC. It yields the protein CASSTTVDNYGYTF.

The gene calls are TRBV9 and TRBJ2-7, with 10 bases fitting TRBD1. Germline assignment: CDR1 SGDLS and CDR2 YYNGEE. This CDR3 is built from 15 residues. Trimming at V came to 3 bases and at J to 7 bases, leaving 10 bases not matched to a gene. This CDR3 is CASSALDGTGDEQYF. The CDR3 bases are TGTGCCAGCAGCGCTTTGGACGGGACAGGGGATGAGCAGTACTTC.